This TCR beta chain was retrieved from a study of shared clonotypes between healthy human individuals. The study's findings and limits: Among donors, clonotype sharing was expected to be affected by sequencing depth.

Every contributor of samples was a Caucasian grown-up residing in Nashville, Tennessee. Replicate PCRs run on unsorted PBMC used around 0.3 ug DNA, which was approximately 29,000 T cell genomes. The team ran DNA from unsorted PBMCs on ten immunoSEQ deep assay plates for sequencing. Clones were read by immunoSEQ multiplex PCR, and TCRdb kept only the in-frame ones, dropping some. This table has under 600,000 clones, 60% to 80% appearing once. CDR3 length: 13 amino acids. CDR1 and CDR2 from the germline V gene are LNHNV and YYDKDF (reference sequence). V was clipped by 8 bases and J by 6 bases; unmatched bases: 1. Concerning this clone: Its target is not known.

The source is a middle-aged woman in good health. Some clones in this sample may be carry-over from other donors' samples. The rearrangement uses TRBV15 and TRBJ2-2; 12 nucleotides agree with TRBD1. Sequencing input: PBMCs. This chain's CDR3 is CATGTGGPGELFF. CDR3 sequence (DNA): TGTGCCACCGGGACAGGGGGCCCCGGGGAGCTGTTTTTT.